Listed below are T cell receptor beta chains from one sample, sequenced in a study of blood T cells in healthy people across ages. TCRdb reprocessed the 5' RACE reads with MiXCR, giving one entry per CDR3 protein. The sample holds almost 300,000 distinct CDR3 sequences, 25% to 30% seen once. Sequencing was carried out using blood. These receptors all stem from a woman in her sixties or seventies in good health. CDR3s include the opening cysteine and the closing phenylalanine or tryptophan. Fields, in order: CDR3 protein, V gene, D gene, CDR3 length. D genes are given only for firm matches.

cdr3_aa: CASSPGGSREKLFF
v_call: TRBV5-1
d_call: TRBD1
cdr3_length: 14

cdr3_aa: CSATRDREQYF
v_call: TRBV20-1
d_call: .
cdr3_length: 11

cdr3_aa: CASTTLGREEKLFF
v_call: TRBV28
d_call: .
cdr3_length: 14

cdr3_aa: CASSLMGGVQETQYF
v_call: TRBV7-3
d_call: .
cdr3_length: 15

cdr3_aa: CASSLGGEETQYF
v_call: TRBV7-9
d_call: .
cdr3_length: 13

cdr3_aa: CASSERGGTGTTEQYF
v_call: TRBV2
d_call: TRBD1
cdr3_length: 16

cdr3_aa: CASSLDSGGSGELFF
v_call: TRBV5-1
d_call: TRBD1
cdr3_length: 15

cdr3_aa: CASSESWKYNEQFF
v_call: TRBV2
d_call: .
cdr3_length: 14

cdr3_aa: CSAHSGREYNEQFF
v_call: TRBV20-1
d_call: TRBD2
cdr3_length: 14

cdr3_aa: CASSLWGLDPYEQYF
v_call: TRBV7-8
d_call: TRBD2
cdr3_length: 15

cdr3_aa: CASSSREGIFDEQYF
v_call: TRBV5-1
d_call: .
cdr3_length: 15

cdr3_aa: CASSRDGGAMEKLFF
v_call: TRBV5-1
d_call: .
cdr3_length: 15

cdr3_aa: CASSFQGAGRGNTIYF
v_call: TRBV12-3/TRBV12-4
d_call: .
cdr3_length: 16

cdr3_aa: CASTLLGTSYEQYF
v_call: TRBV28
d_call: .
cdr3_length: 14

cdr3_aa: CASSMDGRKTQYF
v_call: TRBV19
d_call: .
cdr3_length: 13

cdr3_aa: CSARPLETQYF
v_call: TRBV20-1
d_call: .
cdr3_length: 11

cdr3_aa: CSGLLVQYEQYF
v_call: TRBV29-1
d_call: .
cdr3_length: 12

cdr3_aa: CASSFPVGKNIQYF
v_call: TRBV7-2
d_call: .
cdr3_length: 14

cdr3_aa: CASRVTQNTEAFF
v_call: TRBV28
d_call: .
cdr3_length: 13

cdr3_aa: CANSPPGGGPDTQYF
v_call: TRBV7-3
d_call: TRBD2
cdr3_length: 15

cdr3_aa: CASSEAVFSYNEHFF
v_call: TRBV6-1
d_call: .
cdr3_length: 15

cdr3_aa: CASSLGLGLVKNIQYF
v_call: TRBV7-2
d_call: TRBD2
cdr3_length: 16

cdr3_aa: CASSQSLQGAGGYTF
v_call: TRBV4-3
d_call: TRBD1
cdr3_length: 15

cdr3_aa: CASSFRNQVGPSPLHF
v_call: TRBV5-5
d_call: .
cdr3_length: 16

cdr3_aa: CASSLDQPGSGEQYF
v_call: TRBV5-1
d_call: .
cdr3_length: 15

cdr3_aa: CASSLEKKRGYEQYF
v_call: TRBV7-2
d_call: .
cdr3_length: 15

cdr3_aa: CASSLPGPHFYNEQFF
v_call: TRBV28
d_call: .
cdr3_length: 16

cdr3_aa: CASSPMRVATNEKLFF
v_call: TRBV7-2
d_call: .
cdr3_length: 16

cdr3_aa: CASSPAGTAQETQYF
v_call: TRBV28
d_call: .
cdr3_length: 15

cdr3_aa: CASSYRRDRETTDTQYF
v_call: TRBV7-8
d_call: TRBD1
cdr3_length: 17

cdr3_aa: CASAGSSYNEQFF
v_call: TRBV7-2
d_call: .
cdr3_length: 13

cdr3_aa: CASSRAGGRDTNYGYTF
v_call: TRBV7-9
d_call: .
cdr3_length: 17

cdr3_aa: CASSQREGAFETQYF
v_call: TRBV4-1
d_call: .
cdr3_length: 15

cdr3_aa: CASSKSRHNEQFF
v_call: TRBV21-1
d_call: .
cdr3_length: 13

cdr3_aa: CASSARDRTSETQYF
v_call: TRBV9
d_call: .
cdr3_length: 15

cdr3_aa: CASSPSGEMSKNIQYF
v_call: TRBV3-1
d_call: .
cdr3_length: 16

cdr3_aa: CASSLEPEDYGYTF
v_call: TRBV11-2
d_call: .
cdr3_length: 14

cdr3_aa: CASSSDNTEAFF
v_call: TRBV6-6
d_call: .
cdr3_length: 12

cdr3_aa: CASSFHSGGTQYF
v_call: TRBV7-3
d_call: .
cdr3_length: 13

cdr3_aa: CASSVDLVLETQYF
v_call: TRBV9
d_call: .
cdr3_length: 14

cdr3_aa: CASSLEGFGEQYF
v_call: TRBV7-3
d_call: .
cdr3_length: 13

cdr3_aa: CASSAVDFRNEQFF
v_call: TRBV9
d_call: .
cdr3_length: 14

cdr3_aa: CASVLRGAEKNIQYF
v_call: TRBV6-1
d_call: .
cdr3_length: 15

cdr3_aa: CASSSPVIRGYEKLFF
v_call: TRBV7-9
d_call: .
cdr3_length: 16

cdr3_aa: CASSQMRGLGETQYF
v_call: TRBV4-1
d_call: .
cdr3_length: 15

cdr3_aa: CSARPRGGRGYNEQFF
v_call: TRBV20-1
d_call: TRBD2
cdr3_length: 16

cdr3_aa: CASSQELRNTIYF
v_call: TRBV4-3
d_call: .
cdr3_length: 13

cdr3_aa: CASRKTSGPYNEQFF
v_call: TRBV12-3/TRBV12-4
d_call: TRBD2
cdr3_length: 15

cdr3_aa: CSAPDIRLSLDTQYF
v_call: TRBV20-1
d_call: .
cdr3_length: 15

cdr3_aa: CSVGQGGNEQFF
v_call: TRBV29-1
d_call: TRBD1
cdr3_length: 12

cdr3_aa: CSALDSPPNSYEQYF
v_call: TRBV20-1
d_call: .
cdr3_length: 15

cdr3_aa: CSASPPGENIQYF
v_call: TRBV20-1
d_call: .
cdr3_length: 13

cdr3_aa: CASGSRWGHPDTQYF
v_call: TRBV28
d_call: .
cdr3_length: 15

cdr3_aa: CSVTMGGETQYF
v_call: TRBV29-1
d_call: .
cdr3_length: 12

cdr3_aa: CASSQDLAGGNYGYTF
v_call: TRBV4-1
d_call: TRBD1
cdr3_length: 16

cdr3_aa: CASSETGSNDQPQHF
v_call: TRBV5-1
d_call: TRBD1
cdr3_length: 15